This T cell receptor (beta chain) was sequenced for a study of cytomegalovirus exposure and HLA in healthy donors. Study-wide points: Some public TCRs appeared in many individuals, while most sequences were rare.

It was healthy bone marrow donors who served as donors. As to this clone: Its target is not known.

Use of 60 Vbeta and 13 Jbeta primers characterized the PCR. The assay was immunoSEQ multiplex PCR, and TCRdb's table has in-frame clones only and misses some. The sample includes 150,000 or so clones, more than 60% of them seen just once. The germline V gene encodes CDR1 MDHEN and CDR2 SYDVKM. V was pared by 2 bases and J by 5 bases, with 12 bases between. The CDR3 has 14 amino acids. Sequencing used PBMCs. The clonotype was recovered from a middle-aged man in good health and CMV-seronegative. The rearrangement uses TRBV28 and TRBJ1-2, with a tentative D call TRBD1 (6 bases). CDR3 amino acids: CASSLTQGEYGYTF. The DNA for the CDR3 is TGTGCCAGCAGTTTAACACAGGGAGAATATGGCTACACCTTC.